This T cell receptor beta chain is drawn from a study of T cell responses to AZD1222 COVID-19 vaccine. General observations from the study: White British ancestry dominated among donors, who included more females, and clonal diversity was possibly underestimated. The span of vaccine-associated CD4 TCRs extended across spike, with dominance at 160-218 and 743-854.

Libraries were prepared by immunoSEQ multiplex PCR; TCRdb keeps only in-frame clonotypes and omits some of them. The profile covers under 130,000 clones, with nearly 90% appearing a single time and 2% to 2.5% taken by the ten largest. Trimming took 1 base from V and 6 from J; bases not matched to a gene: 6. CDR3 length: 16 amino acids. Germline CDR1 MNHNS, CDR2 SASEGT. A word on this clone: Antigen specificity is unknown.

The source material was peripheral blood, sampled 28 days after the second AZD1222 dose. The chain uses TRBV6-1 and TRBJ1-6, with 7 positions matching TRBD1. This receptor was obtained from an adult who received the AZD1222 COVID-19 vaccine. In DNA, the CDR3 is TGTGCCAGCAGTGAAGACAAAGGGGGCGGTAATTCACCCCTCCACTTT. This encodes CASSEDKGGGNSPLHF.